This T cell receptor (beta chain) was sequenced for a study of shared clonotypes between healthy human individuals. In the case of this clone: What it binds is not known.

Germline V gene sequence: CDR1 SGHKS, CDR2 YYEKEE (reference sequence). This CDR3 region has 15 residues. The V gene lost 0 bases and the J gene lost 7 bases, with 14 bases spanning the gap. The data were produced by immunoSEQ multiplex PCR, yet TCRdb's version contains in-frame clones alone and is incomplete. The table has fewer than 650,000 clones, around 78% seen once. General observations from the study: Few donors limited the genetic and exposure-history diversity represented.

There were no recent acute infections or vaccinations among the donors, who were healthy HIV-negative adults. Only Caucasian adults living in Nashville, Tennessee made up the donor group. This chain connects TRBV5-5 to TRBJ1-5; no firm D call. This receptor was identified in a woman aged 40 to 49 in good health. Some clones in this sample may be carry-over from other donors' samples. The sequenced sample consisted of PBMCs. DNA for the CDR3: TGTGCCAGCAGCTTGGAGGGCAGCTTCAAACAGCCCCAGCATTTT. Protein: CASSLEGSFKQPQHF.